These T cell receptor beta chains were read from a single sample in a study of T cells in Graves' hyperthyroidism and ophthalmopathy. Using its own MiXCR run on the multiplex PCR reads, TCRdb lists one record per CDR3 protein. This sample has roughly 500,000 distinct CDR3 sequences, with around 50% found just once. Input material: peripheral blood or thyroid tissue (not recorded which). These receptors all stem from an adult woman with Graves' disease, either hyperthyroidism or ophthalmopathy (not recorded which). Each CDR3 is given with its conserved first and last residue. D genes are given only for firm matches. The size of a clone is reported for some rows only, either as once, few or many, or as a class for expanded clones.

abundance	v_gene	d_gene	j_gene	CDR3nt	CDR3aa
.	TRBV20-1	.	TRBJ1-2	TGCAGTGCTAGAGAAAGTGGAGGGGTTACCTTC	CSARESGGVTF
many	TRBV4-2	.	TRBJ1-1	TGTGCCAGCAGCCAAGATACGAAGGACACTGAAGCTTTCTTT	CASSQDTKDTEAFF
.	TRBV7-2	.	TRBJ2-1	TGTGCCAGCAGCTATAGTCCGTACAATGAGCAGTTCTTC	CASSYSPYNEQFF
.	TRBV7-8	TRBD2	TRBJ2-7	TGTGCCAGCAGCTTATTCCAGCGGGAAGGTGGGGAGCAGTACTTC	CASSLFQREGGEQYF
.	TRBV29-1	.	TRBJ2-7	TGCAGCGTTATGGGGCAGGGAACCTACGAGCAGTACTTC	CSVMGQGTYEQYF
.	TRBV5-4	TRBD1	TRBJ1-2	TGTGCCAGCAGCTGGGACAGGAGCGCCTCCAGGAGTGGCTACACCTTC	CASSWDRSASRSGYTF
.	TRBV10-3	TRBD1	TRBJ1-2	TGTGCCATAGCAAACAGGGGGGGCTATGGCTACACCTTC	CAIANRGGYGYTF
many	TRBV12-3/TRBV12-4	.	TRBJ2-2	TGTGCCAGCAGTTTTTCGGCGAGGAACACCGGGGAGCTGTTTTTT	CASSFSARNTGELFF
.	TRBV7-2	.	TRBJ2-6	TGTGCCAGCAGCTTAGCGGGTATCGGGGCCAACGTCCTGACTTTC	CASSLAGIGANVLTF
many	TRBV7-2	.	TRBJ2-2	TGTGCCAGCAGCTCCAAGGGGTACACCGGGGAGCTGTTTTTT	CASSSKGYTGELFF
.	TRBV5-4	TRBD2	TRBJ2-5	TGTGCCAGCAGCTTGGCCGCGGGAGGGGGACACCAACAAGAGACCCAGTACTTC	CASSLAAGGGHQQETQYF
.	TRBV5-1	.	TRBJ2-5	TGCGCCAGCAGCAAGGGAGAGACCCAGTACTTC	CASSKGETQYF
.	TRBV7-9	.	TRBJ1-1	TGTGCCAGCAGCCGTCGTGAGGGCACTGAAGCTTTCTTT	CASSRREGTEAFF
many	TRBV20-1	.	TRBJ2-7	TGCAGTGCTAGATCGGGACGGACTGTGCAGTACTTC	CSARSGRTVQYF
.	TRBV5-1	TRBD2	TRBJ2-7	TGCGCCAGCAGCTTGGCTTCCACCGGGACTAGCCCCTACGAGCAGTACTTC	CASSLASTGTSPYEQYF
.	TRBV4-2	.	TRBJ1-4	TGTGCCAGCAGCCAAGGGGGGGTACGGGAAAAACTGTTTTTT	CASSQGGVREKLFF
.	TRBV27	.	TRBJ2-5	TGTGCCAGCAGGCGTCAAATCCAAGAGACCCAGTACTTC	CASRRQIQETQYF
few	TRBV11-2	TRBD2	TRBJ2-7	TGTGCCAGCAGCTATCTAGCGGGGTACGAGCAGTACTTC	CASSYLAGYEQYF
.	TRBV11-1	.	TRBJ1-4	TGTGCCAGCAGCCCTTCGGGACTGTTTTTT	CASSPSGLFF
many	TRBV20-1	.	TRBJ2-3	TGCAGTGCTGCTTCGGGCCAGAGGGCCGGTCATACGCAGTATTTT	CSAASGQRAGHTQYF
.	TRBV7-8	TRBD1	TRBJ1-1	TGTGCCAGCAGCATCGGACAGGGGGCTGAAGCTTTCTTT	CASSIGQGAEAFF
many	TRBV7-2	TRBD2	TRBJ2-2	TGTGCCAGCAGCCCTCAGACTAGCTACACCGGGGAGCTGTTTTTT	CASSPQTSYTGELFF
.	TRBV15	.	TRBJ2-7	TGTGCCACCAGCAGCAAGGGGTTAGGGGTCGAGCAGTACTTC	CATSSKGLGVEQYF
.	TRBV5-6	.	TRBJ2-3	TGTGCCAGCAGCCTAGTAGGGAACCCAGATACGCAGTATTTT	CASSLVGNPDTQYF
few	TRBV15	TRBD1	TRBJ1-6	TGTGCCACCAGCACCGAGACAGGGGGTAATTCACCCCTCCACTTT	CATSTETGGNSPLHF
.	TRBV29-1	TRBD1	TRBJ1-2	TGCAGCGTGGGACAGGGTTCCTATGGCTACACCTTC	CSVGQGSYGYTF
.	TRBV10-3	.	TRBJ1-1	TGTGCCATAAAACTCGACGCTGAAGCTTTCTTT	CAIKLDAEAFF
many	TRBV7-2	.	TRBJ1-5	TGTGCCAGCAGCTTAGGACGGAGTAGCAATCAGCCCCAGCATTTT	CASSLGRSSNQPQHF
once	TRBV14	TRBD1	TRBJ1-4	TGTGCCAGCAGCCGGCAAAGAACAGGGGTTTTCGCAGACCGAGTAGAAAAACTGTTTTTT	CASSRQRTGVFADRVEKLFF
few	TRBV7-8	TRBD2	TRBJ2-7	TGTGCCAGCAGCTCTTACGGGACTAGCGGGAGTGTCTACGAGCAGTACTTC	CASSSYGTSGSVYEQYF
many	TRBV5-1	.	TRBJ1-6	TGCGCCAGCAGCTTGGCTACAGGGAAACTCAGTAATTCACCCCTCCACTTT	CASSLATGKLSNSPLHF
.	TRBV29-1	.	TRBJ1-1	TGCAGCGTTGAAGGGGACTACCCCCGCGAAGCTTTCTTT	CSVEGDYPREAFF
.	TRBV20-1	.	TRBJ2-7	TGCAGTTCTAAGGCTGGGGAGCAGTACTTC	CSSKAGEQYF
once	TRBV7-8	.	TRBJ1-5	TGTGCCAGCAGCCGGAACCTTAAACCTTCGGGGGCGCCCAGCAATCAGCCCCAGCATTTT	CASSRNLKPSGAPSNQPQHF
.	TRBV7-9	.	TRBJ2-3	TGCGCCAGCTCGCCAGGGTACAGACCGGGAATAAGCACAGATACGCAGTATTTT	CASSPGYRPGISTDTQYF
.	TRBV7-2	TRBD2	TRBJ2-7	TGTGCCAGCAGCCCCCGACTAGCCCTTGCCTACGAGCAGTACTTC	CASSPRLALAYEQYF
once	TRBV7-9	TRBD1	TRBJ2-6	TGTGCCAGCAGCTTTAACAGGGGAGCTGGGGCCAACGTCCTGACTTTC	CASSFNRGAGANVLTF
many	TRBV10-3	.	TRBJ1-5	TGTGCCATCAGTGGGCCGGGGAGCAATCAGCCCCAGCATTTT	CAISGPGSNQPQHF
many	TRBV12-3/TRBV12-4	.	TRBJ2-5	TGTGCCAGCAGTCTCCGACAGGACCAAGAGACCCAGTACTTC	CASSLRQDQETQYF
.	TRBV7-9	TRBD1	TRBJ2-7	TGTGCCAGCAGCCACCGGGACAGGGATGTCTACGAGCAGTACTTC	CASSHRDRDVYEQYF
few	TRBV25-1	.	TRBJ1-6	TGTGCCAGCAGTTTGAGTTACAGGGATCATTCACCCCTCCACTTT	CASSLSYRDHSPLHF
.	TRBV5-1	.	TRBJ2-4	TGCGCCAGCAGCCCGGATGACACAAAAAACATTCAGTACTTC	CASSPDDTKNIQYF
.	TRBV10-2	.	TRBJ1-6	TGTGCCAGCACCCCGCTAGAACAGGGCTATAATTCACCCCTCCACTTT	CASTPLEQGYNSPLHF
.	TRBV29-1	.	TRBJ2-5	TGCAGCGTCCGAGGCAGGTTCCAAGAGACCCAGTACTTC	CSVRGRFQETQYF
.	TRBV2	.	TRBJ1-1	TGTGCCAGCAGTTCCTACAGGGAGAACACTGAAGCTTTCTTT	CASSSYRENTEAFF
few	TRBV25-1	.	TRBJ1-5	TGTGCCAGCAGCTTAACTCTCGGTCAGCCCCAGCATTTT	CASSLTLGQPQHF
few	TRBV7-2	TRBD1	TRBJ2-7	TGTGCCAGCACCCCAGGGGGGAGTGGGACAGGGGTCTACGAGCAGTACTTC	CASTPGGSGTGVYEQYF
many	TRBV20-1	.	TRBJ1-2	TGCAGTGCTAGTCCGGGGGACTATGGCTACACCTTC	CSASPGDYGYTF
few	TRBV5-1	.	TRBJ2-5	TGTGCCAGCACCCACGAGCAGGGACAAGAGACCCAGTACTTC	CASTHEQGQETQYF
.	TRBV9	.	TRBJ2-7	TGTGCCAGCAGCTCCGGGGAGTCCTACGAGCAGTACTTC	CASSSGESYEQYF
.	TRBV20-1	.	TRBJ2-5	TGCAGTGCTAGAGAGGAGTTTCGGGAGACCCAGTACTTC	CSAREEFRETQYF
many	TRBV2	.	TRBJ1-1	TGTGCCAGCAGTGAAGGGTTAGCTTTCTTT	CASSEGLAFF
many	TRBV14	TRBD1	TRBJ2-7	TGTGCCAGCAGCGGGGGACAGGGGATTCGACGTTACGAGCAGTACTTC	CASSGGQGIRRYEQYF
.	TRBV12-3/TRBV12-4	.	TRBJ2-7	TGTGCCAGCAGCCCGAGACCTCGGACTGTTTCCTACGAGCAGTACTTC	CASSPRPRTVSYEQYF
many	TRBV29-1	.	TRBJ1-1	TGCAGCGTTCGCGGGGGGGGTGGCACTGAAGCTTTCTTT	CSVRGGGGTEAFF
many	TRBV6-1	.	TRBJ2-7	TGTGCCAGCGGAGTAGGCAGGGGAGGGGATCGGTACTTC	CASGVGRGGDRYF
few	TRBV7-2	TRBD1	TRBJ2-7	TGTGCCAGCAGCCCGACAGGGTACTCCTACGAGCAGTACTTC	CASSPTGYSYEQYF
few	TRBV27	.	TRBJ1-5	TGTGCCAGCCCCAAATGGCTGGAGCGACGGAGGCAGCCCCAGCATTTT	CASPKWLERRRQPQHF
few	TRBV11-2	TRBD2	TRBJ2-7	TGTACAATAGCGGGAGGTGAGCAGTACTTC	CTIAGGEQYF